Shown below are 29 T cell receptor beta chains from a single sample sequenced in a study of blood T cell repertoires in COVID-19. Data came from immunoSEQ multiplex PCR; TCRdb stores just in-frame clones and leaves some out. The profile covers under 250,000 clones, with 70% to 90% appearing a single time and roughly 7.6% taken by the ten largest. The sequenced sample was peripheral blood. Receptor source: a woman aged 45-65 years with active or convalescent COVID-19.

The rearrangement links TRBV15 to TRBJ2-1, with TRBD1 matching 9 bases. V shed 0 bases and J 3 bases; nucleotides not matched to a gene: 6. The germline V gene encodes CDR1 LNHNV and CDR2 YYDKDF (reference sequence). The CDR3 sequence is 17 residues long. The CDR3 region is CATSRDWNRGLYNEQFF. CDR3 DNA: TGTGCCACCAGCAGAGATTGGAACAGGGGGCTCTACAATGAGCAGTTCTTC.

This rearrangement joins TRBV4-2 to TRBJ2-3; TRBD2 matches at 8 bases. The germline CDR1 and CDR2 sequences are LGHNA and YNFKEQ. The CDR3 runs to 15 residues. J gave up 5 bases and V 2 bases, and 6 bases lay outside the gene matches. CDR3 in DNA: TGTGCCAGCAGCCAAACTCGGGAGGGCCGAGATACGCAGTATTTT. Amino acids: CASSQTREGRDTQYF.

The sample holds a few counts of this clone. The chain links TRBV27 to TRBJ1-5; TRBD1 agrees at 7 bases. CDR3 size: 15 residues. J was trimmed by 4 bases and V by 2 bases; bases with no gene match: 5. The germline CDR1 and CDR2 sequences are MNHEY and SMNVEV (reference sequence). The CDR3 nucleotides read TGTGCCAGCAGTTTAAAGATGACAGGGAATCAGCCCCAGCATTTT. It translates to CASSLKMTGNQPQHF.

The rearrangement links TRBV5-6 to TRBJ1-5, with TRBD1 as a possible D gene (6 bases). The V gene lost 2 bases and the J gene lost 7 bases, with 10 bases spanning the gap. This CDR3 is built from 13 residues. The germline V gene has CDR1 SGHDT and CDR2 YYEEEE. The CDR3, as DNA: TGTGCCAGCAGCTTCTACAGGGCACAGCCCCAGCATTTT. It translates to CASSFYRAQPQHF.

In DNA, the CDR3 is TGTGCCAGCAGTGAGGCTCGGTCCACTAGCTCCTACGAGCAGTACTTC. This encodes CASSEARSTSSYEQYF. V and J are TRBV6-1 and TRBJ2-7, with D possibly matching TRBD2 (5 bases). The length of the CDR3 is 16 residues. Trimming removed 3 bases from V and 0 bases from J, with 15 bases in between. Germline CDR1 MNHNS, CDR2 SASEGT.

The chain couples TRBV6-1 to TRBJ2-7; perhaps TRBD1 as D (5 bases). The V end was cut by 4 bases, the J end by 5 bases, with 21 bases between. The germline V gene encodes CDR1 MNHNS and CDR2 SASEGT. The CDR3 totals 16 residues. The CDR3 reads CASSALVRVRSDEQYF. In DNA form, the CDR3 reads TGTGCCAGCAGTGCTCTAGTCAGGGTACGGTCGGACGAGCAGTACTTC.

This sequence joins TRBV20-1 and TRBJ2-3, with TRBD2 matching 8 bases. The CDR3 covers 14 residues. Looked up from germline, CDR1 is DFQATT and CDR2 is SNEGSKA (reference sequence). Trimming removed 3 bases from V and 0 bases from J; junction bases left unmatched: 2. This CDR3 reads CSASSGTSTDTQYF. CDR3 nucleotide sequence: TGCAGTGCTAGTAGCGGGACTAGCACAGATACGCAGTATTTT.

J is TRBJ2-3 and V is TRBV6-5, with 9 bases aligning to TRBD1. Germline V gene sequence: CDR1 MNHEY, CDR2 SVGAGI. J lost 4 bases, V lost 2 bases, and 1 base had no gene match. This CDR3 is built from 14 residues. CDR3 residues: CASSYGTGSDTQYF. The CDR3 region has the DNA TGTGCCAGCAGTTACGGGACAGGGTCAGATACGCAGTATTTT.

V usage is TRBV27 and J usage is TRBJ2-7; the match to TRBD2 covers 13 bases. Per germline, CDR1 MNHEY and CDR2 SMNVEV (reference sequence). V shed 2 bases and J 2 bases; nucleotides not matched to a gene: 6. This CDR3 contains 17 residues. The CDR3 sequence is CASSLIPGLAGPYEQYF. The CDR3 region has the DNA TGTGCCAGCAGTTTAATTCCGGGACTAGCGGGACCCTACGAGCAGTACTTC.

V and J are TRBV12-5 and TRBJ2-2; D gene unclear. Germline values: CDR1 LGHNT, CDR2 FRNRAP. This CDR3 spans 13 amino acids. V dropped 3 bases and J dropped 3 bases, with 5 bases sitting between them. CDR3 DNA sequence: TGTGCTAGTGGTTTACATTACACCGGGGAGCTGTTTTTT. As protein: CASGLHYTGELFF. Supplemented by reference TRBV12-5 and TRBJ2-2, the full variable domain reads DARVTQTPRHKVTEMGQEVTMRCQPILGHNTVFWYRQTMMQGLELLAYFRNRAPLDDSGMPKDRFSAEMPDATLATLKIQPSEPRDSAVYFCASGLHYTGELFFGEGSRLTVL.

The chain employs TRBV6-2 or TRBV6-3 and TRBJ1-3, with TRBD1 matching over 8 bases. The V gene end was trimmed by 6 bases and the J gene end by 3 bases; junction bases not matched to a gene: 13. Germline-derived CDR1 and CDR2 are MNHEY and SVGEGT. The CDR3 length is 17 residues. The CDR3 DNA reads TGTGCCAGCAGCCCTACAAGGGCCAGGGGGCTTGGAAACACCATATATTTT. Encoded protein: CASSPTRARGLGNTIYF.

The CDR3 loop reads CASSYGTVNTEAFF. In DNA, the CDR3 is TGCGCCAGCAGCTATGGGACAGTGAACACTGAAGCTTTCTTT. The rearrangement links TRBV5-1 to TRBJ1-1, with 7 positions matching TRBD1. The CDR3 extends over 14 amino acids. Germline CDR1 reads SGHRS; CDR2 reads YFSETQ. The junction had 2 bases not matched to a gene; V was cut back by 3 bases and J by 0 bases.

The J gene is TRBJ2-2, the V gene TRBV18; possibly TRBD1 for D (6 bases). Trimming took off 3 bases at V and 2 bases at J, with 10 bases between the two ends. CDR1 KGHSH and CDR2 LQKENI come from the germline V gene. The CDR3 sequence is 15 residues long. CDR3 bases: TGTGCCAGCTCACCTTCAGGGGCCAACACCGGGGAGCTGTTTTTT. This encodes CASSPSGANTGELFF.

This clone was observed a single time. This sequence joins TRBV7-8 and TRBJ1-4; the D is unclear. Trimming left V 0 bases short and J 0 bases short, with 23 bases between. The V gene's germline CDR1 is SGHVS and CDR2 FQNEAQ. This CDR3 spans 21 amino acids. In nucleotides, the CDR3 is TGTGCCAGCAGCTTAGCGTTGCCGACCAGGCTTGTCCCTACAACTAATGAAAAACTGTTTTTT. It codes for CASSLALPTRLVPTTNEKLFF. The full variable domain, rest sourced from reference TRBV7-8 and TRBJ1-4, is GAGVSQSPRYKVAKRGQDVALRCDPISGHVSLFWYQQALGQGPEFLTYFQNEAQLDKSGLPSDRFFAERPEGSVSTLKIQRTQQEDSAVYLCASSLALPTRLVPTTNEKLFFGSGTQLSVL.

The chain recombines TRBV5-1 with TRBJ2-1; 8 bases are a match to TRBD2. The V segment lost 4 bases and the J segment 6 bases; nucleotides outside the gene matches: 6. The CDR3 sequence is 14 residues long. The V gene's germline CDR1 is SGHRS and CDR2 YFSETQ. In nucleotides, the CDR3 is TGCGCCAGCAGCCCGCTCGGGACTAGCAATGAGCAGTTCTTC. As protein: CASSPLGTSNEQFF.

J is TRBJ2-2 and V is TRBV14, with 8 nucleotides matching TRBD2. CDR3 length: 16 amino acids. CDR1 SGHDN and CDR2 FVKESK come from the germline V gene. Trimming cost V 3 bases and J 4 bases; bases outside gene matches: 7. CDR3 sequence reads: CASSHPREGRTGELFF. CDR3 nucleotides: TGTGCCAGCAGCCACCCCCGGGAGGGCCGCACCGGGGAGCTGTTTTTT.

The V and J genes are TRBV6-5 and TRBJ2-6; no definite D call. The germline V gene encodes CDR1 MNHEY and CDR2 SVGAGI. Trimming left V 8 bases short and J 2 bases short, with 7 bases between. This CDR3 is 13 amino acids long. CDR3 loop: CASLSAGANVLTF. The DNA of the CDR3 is TGTGCCAGCTTATCGGCTGGGGCCAACGTCCTGACTTTC.

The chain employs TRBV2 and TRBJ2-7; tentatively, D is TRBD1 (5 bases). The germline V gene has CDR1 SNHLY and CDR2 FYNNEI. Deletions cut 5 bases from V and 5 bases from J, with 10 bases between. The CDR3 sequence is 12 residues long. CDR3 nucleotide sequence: TGTGCCAGCAGTCTTCAGGGTAACGAGCAGTACGTC. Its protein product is CASSLQGNEQYV.

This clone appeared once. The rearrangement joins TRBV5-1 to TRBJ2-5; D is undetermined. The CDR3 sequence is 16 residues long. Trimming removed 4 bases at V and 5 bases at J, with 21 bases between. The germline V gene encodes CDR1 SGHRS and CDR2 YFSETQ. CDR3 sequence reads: CASSLGSKGGVETQYF. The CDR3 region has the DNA TGCGCCAGCAGCCTCGGGTCTAAAGGCGGTGTCGAGACCCAGTACTTC.

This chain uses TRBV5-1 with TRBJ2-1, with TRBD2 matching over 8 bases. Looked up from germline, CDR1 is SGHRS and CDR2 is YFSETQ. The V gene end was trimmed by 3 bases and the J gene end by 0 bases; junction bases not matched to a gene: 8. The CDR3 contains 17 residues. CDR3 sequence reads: CASSWHVLAGSYNEQFF. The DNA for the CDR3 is TGCGCCAGCAGCTGGCACGTCCTAGCGGGCTCCTACAATGAGCAGTTCTTC.

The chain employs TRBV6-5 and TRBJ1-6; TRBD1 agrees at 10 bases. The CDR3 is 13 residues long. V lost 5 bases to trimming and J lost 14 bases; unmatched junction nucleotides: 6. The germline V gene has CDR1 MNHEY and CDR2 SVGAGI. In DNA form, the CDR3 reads TGTGCCAGCAGTATTGACAGGGGGCAATCCCTCCACTTT. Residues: CASSIDRGQSLHF.

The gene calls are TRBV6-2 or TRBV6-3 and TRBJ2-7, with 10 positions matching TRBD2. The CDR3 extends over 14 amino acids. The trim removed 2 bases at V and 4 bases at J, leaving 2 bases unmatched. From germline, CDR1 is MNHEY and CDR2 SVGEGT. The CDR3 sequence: CASSYKTSGYEQYF. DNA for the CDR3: TGTGCCAGCAGTTACAAGACTAGCGGGTACGAGCAGTACTTC.

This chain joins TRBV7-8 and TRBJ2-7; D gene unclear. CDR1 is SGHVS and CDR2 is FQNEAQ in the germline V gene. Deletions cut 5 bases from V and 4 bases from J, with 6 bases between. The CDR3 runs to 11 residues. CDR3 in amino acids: CASSLSYEQYV. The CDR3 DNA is TGTGCCAGCAGCCTCTCTTACGAGCAGTACGTC.

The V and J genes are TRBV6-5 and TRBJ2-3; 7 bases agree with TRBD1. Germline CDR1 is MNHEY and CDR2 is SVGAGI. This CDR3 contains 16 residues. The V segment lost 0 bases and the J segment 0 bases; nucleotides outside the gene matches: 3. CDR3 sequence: CASSYSPGQSTDTQYF. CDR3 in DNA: TGTGCCAGCAGTTACTCCCCGGGACAGAGCACAGATACGCAGTATTTT.

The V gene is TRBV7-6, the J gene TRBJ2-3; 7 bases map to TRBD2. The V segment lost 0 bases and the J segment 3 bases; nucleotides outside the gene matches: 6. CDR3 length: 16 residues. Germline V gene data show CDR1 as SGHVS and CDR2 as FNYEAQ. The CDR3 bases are TGTGCCAGCAGCTTAGCGCCTAGCGGTGGGACAGATACGCAGTATTTT. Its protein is CASSLAPSGGTDTQYF.

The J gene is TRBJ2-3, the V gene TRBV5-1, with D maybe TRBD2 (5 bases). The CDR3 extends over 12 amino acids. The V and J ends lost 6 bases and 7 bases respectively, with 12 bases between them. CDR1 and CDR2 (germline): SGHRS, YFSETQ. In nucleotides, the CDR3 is TGCGCCAGCACCAATGAGGGTCATACGCAGTATTTT. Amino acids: CASTNEGHTQYF.

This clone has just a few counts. CDR3 in DNA: TGTGCCAGCAGTGACCCAACAGGGGTGAACACTGAAGCTTTCTTT. Translation: CASSDPTGVNTEAFF. This sequence joins TRBV6-1 and TRBJ1-1; 7 bases align to TRBD1. With V trimmed by 3 bases and J by 0 bases, 4 bases remained unmatched. The CDR3 spans 15 residues. From germline, CDR1 is MNHNS and CDR2 SASEGT.

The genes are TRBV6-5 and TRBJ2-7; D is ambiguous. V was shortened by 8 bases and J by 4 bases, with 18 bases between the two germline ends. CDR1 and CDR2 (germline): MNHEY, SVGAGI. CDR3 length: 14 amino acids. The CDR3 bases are TGTGCCAGCCAGGATGGCTCCAACCTATACGAGCAGTACGTC. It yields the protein CASQDGSNLYEQYV.

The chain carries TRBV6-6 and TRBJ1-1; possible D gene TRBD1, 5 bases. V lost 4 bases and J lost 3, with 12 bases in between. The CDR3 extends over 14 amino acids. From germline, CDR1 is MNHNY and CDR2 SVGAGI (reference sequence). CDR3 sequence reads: CASSSLREYTEAFF. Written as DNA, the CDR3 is TGTGCCAGCAGTTCCCTCAGGGAATACACTGAAGCTTTCTTT.